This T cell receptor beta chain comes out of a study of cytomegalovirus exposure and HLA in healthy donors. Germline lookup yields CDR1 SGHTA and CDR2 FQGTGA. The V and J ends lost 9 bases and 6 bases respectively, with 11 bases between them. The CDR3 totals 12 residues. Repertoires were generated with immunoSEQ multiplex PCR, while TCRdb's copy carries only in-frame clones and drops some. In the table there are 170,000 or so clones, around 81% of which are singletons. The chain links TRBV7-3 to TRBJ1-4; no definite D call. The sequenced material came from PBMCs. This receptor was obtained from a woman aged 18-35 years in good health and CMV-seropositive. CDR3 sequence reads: CARRGIYEKLFF. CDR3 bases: TGTGCCAGGAGAGGGATTTATGAAAAACTGTTTTTT.